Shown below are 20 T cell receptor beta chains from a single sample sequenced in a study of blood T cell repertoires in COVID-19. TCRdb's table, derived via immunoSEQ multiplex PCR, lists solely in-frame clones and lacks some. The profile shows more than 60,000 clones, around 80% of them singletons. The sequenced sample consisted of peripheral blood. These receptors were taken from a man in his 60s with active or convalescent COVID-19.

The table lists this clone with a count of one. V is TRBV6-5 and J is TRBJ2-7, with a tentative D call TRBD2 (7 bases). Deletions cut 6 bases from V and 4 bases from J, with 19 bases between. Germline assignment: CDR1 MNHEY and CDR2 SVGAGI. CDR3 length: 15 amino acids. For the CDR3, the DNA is TGTGCCAGCAGCTACAGGGAGGGGGGTGGATACGAGCAGTACTTC. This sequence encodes CASSYREGGGYEQYF.

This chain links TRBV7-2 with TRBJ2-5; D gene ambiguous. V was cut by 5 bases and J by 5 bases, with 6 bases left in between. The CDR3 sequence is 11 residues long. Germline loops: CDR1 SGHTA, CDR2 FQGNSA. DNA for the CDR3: TGTGCCAGCAGCCCCTTGGAGACCCAGTACTTC. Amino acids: CASSPLETQYF.

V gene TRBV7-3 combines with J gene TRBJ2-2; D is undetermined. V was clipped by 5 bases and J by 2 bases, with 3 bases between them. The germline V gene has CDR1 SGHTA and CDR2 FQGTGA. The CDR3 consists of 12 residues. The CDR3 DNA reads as TGTGCCAGCAGCCCAAACACCGGGGAGCTGTTTTTT. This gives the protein CASSPNTGELFF.

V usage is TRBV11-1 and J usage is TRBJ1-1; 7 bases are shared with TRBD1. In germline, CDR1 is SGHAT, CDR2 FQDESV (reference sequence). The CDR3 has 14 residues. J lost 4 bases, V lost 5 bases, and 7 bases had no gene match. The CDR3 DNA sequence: TGTGCCAGCAGCCTCGGTAGGGGGCTCACTGAAGCTTTCTTT. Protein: CASSLGRGLTEAFF.

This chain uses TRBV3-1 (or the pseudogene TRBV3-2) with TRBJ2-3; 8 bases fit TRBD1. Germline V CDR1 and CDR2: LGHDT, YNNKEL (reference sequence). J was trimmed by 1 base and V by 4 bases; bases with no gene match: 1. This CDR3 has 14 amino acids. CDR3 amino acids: CASSRGQGTDTQYF. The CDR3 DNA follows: TGTGCCAGCAGCCGGGGACAGGGCACAGATACGCAGTATTTT.

CDR3 sequence: CASSPRLEPGNTIYF. In nucleotides, the CDR3 is TGTGCCAGCTCACCGCGGCTGGAGCCTGGAAACACCATATATTTT. The gene calls are TRBV18 and TRBJ1-3; D is undetermined. Germline CDR1 KGHSH, CDR2 LQKENI. Trimming stripped 3 bases from V and 2 bases from J, with 11 bases between. The CDR3 consists of 15 residues.

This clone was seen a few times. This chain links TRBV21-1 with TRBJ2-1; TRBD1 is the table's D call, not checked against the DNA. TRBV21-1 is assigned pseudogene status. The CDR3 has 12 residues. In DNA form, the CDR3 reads TGTGCCAGCAGAAAACAGGACAATGAGCAGTTCTTC. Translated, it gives CASRKQDNEQFF.

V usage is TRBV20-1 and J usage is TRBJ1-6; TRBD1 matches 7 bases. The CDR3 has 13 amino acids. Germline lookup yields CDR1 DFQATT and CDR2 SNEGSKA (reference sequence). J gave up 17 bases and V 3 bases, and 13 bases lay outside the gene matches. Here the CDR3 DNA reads TGCAGTGCTAGTGGGGACAGCAGAGCTTATGTCCACTTT. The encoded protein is CSASGDSRAYVHF.

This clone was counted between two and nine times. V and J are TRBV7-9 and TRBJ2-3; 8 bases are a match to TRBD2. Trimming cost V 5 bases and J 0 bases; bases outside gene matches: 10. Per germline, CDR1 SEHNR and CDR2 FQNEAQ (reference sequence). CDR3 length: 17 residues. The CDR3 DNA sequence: TGTGCCAGCAGCCCCCGCACTAGCGGACCTAGCACAGATACGCAGTATTTT. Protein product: CASSPRTSGPSTDTQYF.

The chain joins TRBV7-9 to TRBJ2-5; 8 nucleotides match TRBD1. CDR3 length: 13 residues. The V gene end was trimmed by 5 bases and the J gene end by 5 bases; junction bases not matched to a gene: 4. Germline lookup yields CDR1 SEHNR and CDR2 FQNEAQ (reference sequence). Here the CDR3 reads CASSGQGRETQYF. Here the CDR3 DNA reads TGTGCCAGCAGCGGACAGGGCCGGGAGACCCAGTACTTC.

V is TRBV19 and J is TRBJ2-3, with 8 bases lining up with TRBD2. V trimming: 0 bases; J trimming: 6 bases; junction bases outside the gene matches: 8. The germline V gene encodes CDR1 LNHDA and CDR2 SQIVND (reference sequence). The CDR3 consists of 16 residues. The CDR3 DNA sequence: TGTGCCAGTAGTATAGATCTACGGGGGGGGCAGGATACGCAGTATTTT. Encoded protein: CASSIDLRGGQDTQYF. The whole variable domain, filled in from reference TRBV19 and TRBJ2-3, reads DGGITQSPKYLFRKEGQNVTLSCEQNLNHDAMYWYRQDPGQGLRLIYYSQIVNDFQKGDIAEGYSVSREKKESFPLTVTSAQKNPTAFYLCASSIDLRGGQDTQYFGPGTRLTVL.

CDR3 amino acids: CASSQDPKRYGYTF. CDR3 nucleotides: TGCGCCAGCAGCCAAGATCCGAAGAGATATGGCTACACCTTC. V gene TRBV4-1 combines with J gene TRBJ1-2; unclear D gene. V shed 0 bases and J shed 5 bases, with 10 bases lying between them. CDR1 is MGHRA, CDR2 YSYEKL, per germline. CDR3 length: 14 residues.

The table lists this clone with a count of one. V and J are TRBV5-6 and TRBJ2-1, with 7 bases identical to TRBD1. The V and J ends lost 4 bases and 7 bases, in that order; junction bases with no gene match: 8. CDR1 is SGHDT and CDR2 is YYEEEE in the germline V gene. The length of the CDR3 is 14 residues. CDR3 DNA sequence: TGTGCCAGCAGCCGCACAGGGGATGGGAATGAGCAGTTCTTC. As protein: CASSRTGDGNEQFF. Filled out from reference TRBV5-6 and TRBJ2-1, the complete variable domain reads DAGVTQSPTHLIKTRGQQVTLRCSPKSGHDTVSWYQQALGQGPQFIFQYYEEEERQRGNFPDRFSGHQFPNYSSELNVNALLLGDSALYLCASSRTGDGNEQFFGPGTRLTVL.

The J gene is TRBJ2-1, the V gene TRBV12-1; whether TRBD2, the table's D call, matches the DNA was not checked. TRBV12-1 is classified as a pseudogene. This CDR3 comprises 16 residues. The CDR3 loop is CASSHERGGRGNEQFF. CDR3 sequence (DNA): TGTGCCAGCAGCCACGAGCGGGGGGGCCGTGGCAATGAGCAGTTCTTC.

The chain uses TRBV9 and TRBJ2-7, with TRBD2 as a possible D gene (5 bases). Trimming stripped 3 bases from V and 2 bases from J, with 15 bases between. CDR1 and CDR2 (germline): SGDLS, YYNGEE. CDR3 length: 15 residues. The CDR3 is CASSAGRGRPYEQYF. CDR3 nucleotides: TGTGCCAGCAGCGCCGGGCGAGGGCGGCCCTACGAGCAGTACTTC.

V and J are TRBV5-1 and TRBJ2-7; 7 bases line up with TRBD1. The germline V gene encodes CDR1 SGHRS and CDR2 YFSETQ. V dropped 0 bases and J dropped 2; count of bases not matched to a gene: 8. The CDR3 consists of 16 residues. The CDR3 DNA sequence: TGCGCCAGCAGCTTGGAGCCCTTGGGGACAGCCTACGAGCAGTACTTC. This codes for CASSLEPLGTAYEQYF.

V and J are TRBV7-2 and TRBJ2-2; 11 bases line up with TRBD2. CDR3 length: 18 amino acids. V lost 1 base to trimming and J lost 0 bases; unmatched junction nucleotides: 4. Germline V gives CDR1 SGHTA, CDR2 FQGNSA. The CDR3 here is CASSLGYSGGANTGELFF. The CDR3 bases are TGTGCCAGCAGCTTAGGATATAGCGGGGGGGCGAACACCGGGGAGCTGTTTTTT.

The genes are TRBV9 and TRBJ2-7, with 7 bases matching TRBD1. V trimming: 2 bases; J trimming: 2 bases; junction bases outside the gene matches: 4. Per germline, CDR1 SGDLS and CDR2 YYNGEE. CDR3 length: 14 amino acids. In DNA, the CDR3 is TGTGCCAGCAGCGTCGGACAGGCGACCTACGAGCAGTACTTC. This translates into CASSVGQATYEQYF.

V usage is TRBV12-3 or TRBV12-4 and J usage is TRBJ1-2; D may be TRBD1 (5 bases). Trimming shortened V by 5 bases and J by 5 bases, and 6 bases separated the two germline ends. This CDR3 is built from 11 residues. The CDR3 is CASSQGYGYTF. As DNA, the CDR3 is TGTGCCAGCAGTCAGGGATATGGCTACACCTTC.

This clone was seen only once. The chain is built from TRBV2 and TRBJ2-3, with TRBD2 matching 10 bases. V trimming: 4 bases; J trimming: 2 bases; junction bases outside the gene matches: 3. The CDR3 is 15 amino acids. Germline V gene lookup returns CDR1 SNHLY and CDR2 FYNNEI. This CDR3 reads CASSGLAGATDTQYF. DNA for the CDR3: TGTGCCAGCAGTGGGCTAGCGGGGGCCACAGATACGCAGTATTTT.